This entry describes one TCR beta chain. The data derive from a study of Ad26.COV2.S vaccination and SARS-CoV-2 variants. The protocol was immunoSEQ multiplex PCR, while the TCRdb copy is restricted to in-frame clones and leaves out a portion. The table includes about 680,000 clones, 70% to 90% detected once. Stated treatment: around 19 received Ad26.COV2.S at low or high dose, single or two shots; a few received placebo; per-sample allocation not given. At day 63 after the first vaccine or placebo injection, samples were drawn. An Ad26 vector expressing Wuhan-strain SARS-CoV-2 spike constituted the vaccine. Source: peripheral blood, taken in a trial of Ad26.COV2.S vaccine versus placebo. The source is a person aged 18-60 years who received the Ad26.COV2.S COVID-19 vaccine or a placebo.

The CDR3 spells CASSPPSQGGDEQYF. The CDR3 nucleotides read TGTGCCAGCTCACCACCGTCTCAGGGGGGTGACGAGCAGTACTTC. The genes are TRBV18 and TRBJ2-7; the D gene is possibly TRBD1 (7 bases). This CDR3 comprises 15 residues. Trimming removed 0 bases from V and 5 bases from J, with 14 bases in between. Germline-derived CDR1 and CDR2 are KGHSH and LQKENI.